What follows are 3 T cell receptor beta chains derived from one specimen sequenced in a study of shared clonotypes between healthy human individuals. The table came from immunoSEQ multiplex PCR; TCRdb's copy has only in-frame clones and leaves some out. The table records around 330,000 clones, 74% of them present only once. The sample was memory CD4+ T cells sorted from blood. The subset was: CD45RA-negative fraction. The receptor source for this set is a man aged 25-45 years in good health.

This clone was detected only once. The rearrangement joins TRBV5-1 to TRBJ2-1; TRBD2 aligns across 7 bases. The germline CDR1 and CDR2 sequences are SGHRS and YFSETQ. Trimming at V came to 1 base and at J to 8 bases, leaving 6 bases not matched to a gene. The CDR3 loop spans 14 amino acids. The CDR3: CASSLTSEPYEQFF. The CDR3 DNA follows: TGCGCCAGCAGCTTGACTAGCGAGCCCTATGAGCAGTTCTTC.

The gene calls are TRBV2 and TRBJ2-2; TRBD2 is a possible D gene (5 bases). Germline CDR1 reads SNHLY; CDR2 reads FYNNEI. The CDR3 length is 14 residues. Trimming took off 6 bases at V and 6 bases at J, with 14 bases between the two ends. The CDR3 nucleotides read TGTGCCAGCAGGGCTAGTGAGGGTCCCGGGGAGCTGTTTTTT. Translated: CASRASEGPGELFF.

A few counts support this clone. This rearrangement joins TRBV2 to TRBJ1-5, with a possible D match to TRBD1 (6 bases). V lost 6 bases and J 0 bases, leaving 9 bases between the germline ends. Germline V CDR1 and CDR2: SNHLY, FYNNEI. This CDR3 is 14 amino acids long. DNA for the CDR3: TGTGCCAGCAGCTGGACAGCTAGCAATCAGCCCCAGCATTTT. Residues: CASSWTASNQPQHF.